The 26 T cell receptor beta chains below were found in one sample sequenced in a study of response to subunit inactivated influenza vaccine. TCRdb passed the RT-PCR reads through MiXCR, listing each CDR3 protein once. The table shows around 580,000 distinct CDR3 sequences, with about 14% occurring only once. This sample comprised PBMCs from blood, obtained 11 to 12 days after vaccination. The receptors originated from a man aged 50-59 years who received an inactivated influenza vaccine.

This chain connects TRBV5-5 to TRBJ2-7, with D maybe TRBD1 (6 bases). Germline V gene data show CDR1 as SGHKS and CDR2 as YYEKEE (reference sequence). V gave up 4 bases and J gave up 4 bases, with 15 bases separating them. CDR3 size: 14 residues. CDR3 loop: CASSPQGSRYEQYF. The CDR3 DNA is TGTGCCAGCAGCCCGCAGGGGAGTAGGTACGAGCAGTACTTC.

V usage is TRBV5-1 and J usage is TRBJ2-7; TRBD2 aligns across 7 bases. The CDR3 contains 15 residues. Germline loops: CDR1 SGHRS, CDR2 YFSETQ. Trimming removed 4 bases from V and 5 bases from J; junction bases left unmatched: 12. The CDR3 is CASSAWSGATNEQYF. The CDR3 nucleotides are TGCGCCAGCAGCGCTTGGAGCGGGGCAACCAACGAGCAGTACTTC.

The chain employs TRBV5-1 and TRBJ2-2; 10 bases line up with TRBD2. Trimming at V came to 5 bases and at J to 7 bases, leaving 8 bases not matched to a gene. Germline V lookup: CDR1 SGHRS, CDR2 YFSETQ. This CDR3 has 15 residues. CDR3 DNA sequence: TGCGCCAGCAGTCCGAGCGGGAGGGCCGGCGGGGAGCTGTTTTTT. It translates to CASSPSGRAGGELFF.

J is TRBJ1-1 and V is TRBV6-5, with D perhaps matching TRBD1 (5 bases). This CDR3 is built from 13 residues. Germline V lookup: CDR1 MNHEY, CDR2 SVGAGI. The V gene lost 2 bases and the J gene lost 10 bases, with 14 bases spanning the gap. CDR3 sequence (DNA): TGTGCCAGCAGTTACACGGTCAGGGCTCGAGCTTTCTTT. Protein sequence: CASSYTVRARAFF.

This chain connects TRBV18 to TRBJ1-6; TRBD1 matches at 12 bases. Germline values: CDR1 KGHSH, CDR2 LQKENI. This CDR3 is built from 19 residues. V shed 2 bases, J shed 3 bases, and the junction held 8 bases outside the gene matches. CDR3 nucleotides: TGTGCCAGCTCACCAATGGGACAGGGGGCGGTCAACTATAATTCACCCCTCCACTTT. Translating gives CASSPMGQGAVNYNSPLHF.

V is TRBV19 and J is TRBJ2-5; possible D gene TRBD1, 6 bases. Trimming shortened V by 3 bases and J by 2 bases, and 13 bases separated the two germline ends. Germline CDR1 LNHDA, CDR2 SQIVND (reference sequence). This CDR3 has 15 residues. DNA of the CDR3: TGTGCCAGTAGTATGTATTCCGGGACACAAGAGACCCAGTACTTC. Its translation is CASSMYSGTQETQYF.

This clonotype was counted ten times or more. V gene TRBV20-1 combines with J gene TRBJ2-7; the match to TRBD2 covers 10 bases. V was pared by 2 bases and J by 0 bases, with 1 base of the junction left unmatched. The CDR3 covers 14 residues. Germline lookup yields CDR1 DFQATT and CDR2 SNEGSKA (reference sequence). CDR3 nucleotides: TGCAGTGCTAGACTAGCGGGAGCCTCCTACGAGCAGTACTTC. This gives the protein CSARLAGASYEQYF.

As to this clonotype: One end of the junction varies from germline; a read error may be responsible. The CDR3 DNA reads TGTGCCAGCAGCTTATGGGCTAGCTCAATCCCAAACAATGGGCAGTTCTTC. Encoded protein: CASSLWASSIPNNGQFF. The chain uses TRBV7-6 and TRBJ2-1; weak D call: TRBD2 (5 bases). The CDR3 is 17 residues long. CDR1 and CDR2 (germline): SGHVS, FNYEAQ.

V usage is TRBV5-5 and J usage is TRBJ2-6; D is unclear. The CDR3 extends over 16 amino acids. The V gene's germline CDR1 is SGHKS and CDR2 YYEKEE (reference sequence). V was pared by 0 bases and J by 0 bases, with 7 bases between. This CDR3 is CASSLGGFSGANVLTF. The CDR3 DNA reads TGTGCCAGCAGCTTGGGAGGTTTCTCTGGGGCCAACGTCCTGACTTTC.

This clonotype came up a few times. The chain employs TRBV9 and TRBJ1-1; no definite D call. V shed 4 bases and J shed 0 bases, with 22 bases lying between them. This CDR3 region has 18 residues. Germline V gives CDR1 SGDLS, CDR2 YYNGEE. The CDR3 sequence: CASSPDLELILMNTEAFF. The CDR3 nucleotides are TGTGCCAGCAGCCCGGATCTGGAGCTCATCTTAATGAACACTGAAGCTTTCTTT.

The table lists this clonotype with a few counts. J is TRBJ2-7 and V is TRBV20-1, with TRBD1 matching 9 bases. Trimming at V came to 4 bases and at J to 5 bases, leaving 6 bases not matched to a gene. Germline V gene sequence: CDR1 DFQATT, CDR2 SNEGSKA (reference sequence). The CDR3 extends over 13 amino acids. In DNA form, the CDR3 reads TGCAGTGCTAAGGGACAGGGAGGTGACGAGCAGTACTTC. This codes for CSAKGQGGDEQYF.

The rearrangement links TRBV2 to TRBJ2-5; D not certain. Trimming shortened V by 7 bases and J by 2 bases, and 14 bases separated the two germline ends. Germline V gene data show CDR1 as SNHLY and CDR2 as FYNNEI. This CDR3 region has 14 residues. CDR3 sequence: CASTDAIGQETQYF. CDR3 bases: TGTGCCAGCACGGACGCGATCGGTCAAGAGACCCAGTACTTC.

The CDR3 sequence is CASKLAGVTDTQYF. Written as DNA, the CDR3 is TGTGCCAGCAAACTAGCGGGAGTTACAGATACGCAGTATTTT. V usage is TRBV6-2 or TRBV6-3 and J usage is TRBJ2-3, with TRBD2 matching 11 bases. Looked up from germline, CDR1 is MNHEY and CDR2 is SVGEGT. V lost 7 bases, J lost 3 bases, and 3 bases stayed unmatched. There are 14 residues in the CDR3.

The CDR3 here is CSARVAGASSGNTIYF. DNA of the CDR3: TGCAGTGCTAGAGTGGCAGGCGCGAGCTCTGGAAACACCATATATTTT. The chain recombines TRBV20-1 with TRBJ1-3; the D is unclear. The CDR3 contains 16 residues. The V end was cut by 1 base, the J end by 0 bases, with 13 bases between. CDR1 is DFQATT and CDR2 is SNEGSKA in the germline V gene (reference sequence).

This chain joins TRBV23-1 and TRBJ2-3, with D uncertain. TRBV23-1 is filed as an ORF, its function uncertain. The CDR3 is made up of 14 amino acids. Trimming cost V 5 bases and J 2 bases, with 11 bases left between them. CDR3 region: CASSFSSPTDTQYF. The CDR3 nucleotides read TGCGCCAGCAGTTTTAGCAGCCCCACAGATACGCAGTATTTT.

This clonotype was found a few times. The chain joins TRBV20-1 to TRBJ2-2; TRBD2 matches 10 bases. The CDR3 covers 14 residues. Per the germline V gene, CDR1 is DFQATT and CDR2 is SNEGSKA (reference sequence). Trimming at V came to 6 bases and at J to 6 bases, leaving 7 bases not matched to a gene. The CDR3 sequence: CSAPQREGPGELFF. DNA of the CDR3: TGCAGTGCCCCCCAGCGGGAGGGCCCCGGGGAGCTGTTTTTT.

The gene calls are TRBV29-1 and TRBJ2-1, with 14 positions matching TRBD2. Germline CDR1 and CDR2: SQVTM and ANQGSEA. This CDR3 has 13 amino acids. Germline trimming cut 3 bases from V and 10 bases from J; bases unmatched to any gene: 2. DNA for the CDR3: TGCAGCGTTGAGACTAGCGGGGGGGTGGAGCAGTTCTTC. Translated, it gives CSVETSGGVEQFF.

This chain links TRBV15 with TRBJ1-1; D unclear. The germline gives CDR1 LNHNV, CDR2 YYDKDF (reference sequence). The ends were cut back, 3 bases at V and 0 bases at J, with 8 bases in the middle. CDR3 length equals 14 residues. The CDR3 here is CATSRVNLNTEAFF. The CDR3 DNA is TGTGCCACCAGCAGGGTTAATTTGAACACTGAAGCTTTCTTT.

This clonotype showed up just a few times. The rearrangement joins TRBV7-9 to TRBJ2-3, with D perhaps TRBD1 (6 bases). The CDR3 is 17 amino acids. V lost 1 base to trimming and J lost 1 base, with 15 bases between them. Germline lookup yields CDR1 SEHNR and CDR2 FQNEAQ (reference sequence). The CDR3 here is CASSLGGWGLGTDTQYF. DNA for the CDR3: TGTGCCAGCAGCTTAGGGGGTTGGGGGCTCGGCACAGATACGCAGTATTTT.

This clonotype was picked up many times. The rearrangement joins TRBV10-3 to TRBJ1-5; no reliable D call. The CDR3 covers 13 residues. Germline V gene lookup returns CDR1 ENHRY and CDR2 SYGVKD. Between the trimmed V and J ends, which lost 2 bases and 9 bases, there was a span of 11 bases. In DNA form, the CDR3 reads TGTGCCATCAGTGAGAACAGTCTGGGGCCCCAGCATTTT. This gives the protein CAISENSLGPQHF.

Many counts were recorded for this clonotype. The chain recombines TRBV15 with TRBJ2-1; D gene uncertain. This CDR3 has 15 amino acids. The germline V gene encodes CDR1 LNHNV and CDR2 YYDKDF (reference sequence). The V end lost 1 base, the J end lost 4 bases, and 11 bases lay between the germline ends. CDR3 loop: CATSRARGRYNEQFF. CDR3 coding DNA: TGTGCCACCAGCAGAGCTCGCGGCAGATACAATGAGCAGTTCTTC.

J is TRBJ2-1 and V is TRBV20-1, with D perhaps TRBD1 (5 bases). There are 13 residues in the CDR3. Trimming stripped 4 bases from V and 7 bases from J, with 14 bases between. Germline V lookup: CDR1 DFQATT, CDR2 SNEGSKA (reference sequence). The CDR3 nucleotides are TGCAGTGCTAAAAGGGGCTCTGTGAATGAGCAGTTCTTC. This sequence encodes CSAKRGSVNEQFF.

This clonotype has only a few counts. V is TRBV11-2 and J is TRBJ2-2; 12 nucleotides line up with TRBD1. V shed 5 bases and J 3 bases; nucleotides not matched to a gene: 10. This CDR3 has 18 residues. Germline loops: CDR1 SGHAT, CDR2 FQNNGV. The CDR3 nucleotides read TGTGCCAGCAGCCCGCGGGACAGGGGGCGCGTATACACCGGGGAGCTGTTTTTT. It encodes CASSPRDRGRVYTGELFF.

Ten or more counts support this clonotype. The chain recombines TRBV29-1 with TRBJ2-1, with D possibly TRBD1 on 6 matching bases. The germline V gene encodes CDR1 SQVTM and CDR2 ANQGSEA. The CDR3 loop spans 13 amino acids. The V end lost 6 bases, the J end lost 3 bases, and 12 bases lay between the germline ends. The CDR3 here is CSVSTGNYNEQFF. CDR3 bases: TGCAGCGTCTCTACAGGGAACTACAATGAGCAGTTCTTC.

The CDR3 loop is CASTSGRHGGYQETQYF. CDR3 DNA: TGTGCCAGCACTAGCGGGAGGCACGGGGGGTACCAAGAGACCCAGTACTTC. The chain uses TRBV7-2 and TRBJ2-5, with 11 positions matching TRBD2. CDR3 length: 17 residues. Trimming cost V 7 bases and J 0 bases; bases outside gene matches: 10. CDR1 SGHTA and CDR2 FQGNSA come from the germline V gene.

This sequence joins TRBV20-1 and TRBJ2-3; 15 bases are a match to TRBD2. CDR1 DFQATT and CDR2 SNEGSKA come from the germline V gene (reference sequence). V dropped 6 bases and J dropped 4; count of bases not matched to a gene: 5. The CDR3 is 15 residues long. CDR3 bases: TGCAGTGCCGGACTAGCGGGGGGGCTCGCAGATACGCAGTATTTT. This translates into CSAGLAGGLADTQYF.